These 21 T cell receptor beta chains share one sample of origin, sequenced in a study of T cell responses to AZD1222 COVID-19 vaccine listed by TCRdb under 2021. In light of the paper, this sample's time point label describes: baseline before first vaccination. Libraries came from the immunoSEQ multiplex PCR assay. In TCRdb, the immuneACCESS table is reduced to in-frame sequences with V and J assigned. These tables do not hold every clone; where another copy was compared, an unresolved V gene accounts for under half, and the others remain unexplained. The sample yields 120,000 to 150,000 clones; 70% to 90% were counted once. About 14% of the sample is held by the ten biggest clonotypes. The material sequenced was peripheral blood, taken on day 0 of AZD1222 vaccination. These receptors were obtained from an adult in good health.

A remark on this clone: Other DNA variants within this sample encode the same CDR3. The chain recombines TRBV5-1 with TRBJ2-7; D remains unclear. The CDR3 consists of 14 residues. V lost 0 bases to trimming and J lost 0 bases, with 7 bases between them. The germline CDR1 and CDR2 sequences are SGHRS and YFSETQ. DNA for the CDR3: TGCGCCAGCAGCTTGGTCGCAGACTCCTACGAGCAGTACTTC. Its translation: CASSLVADSYEQYF.

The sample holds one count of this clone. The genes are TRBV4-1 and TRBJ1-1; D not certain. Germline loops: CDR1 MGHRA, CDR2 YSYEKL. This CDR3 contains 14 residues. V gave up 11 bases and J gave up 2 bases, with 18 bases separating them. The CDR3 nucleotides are TGCGCCTGCGTGAGGGTGCTTTTAAACACTGAAGCTTTCTTT. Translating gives CACVRVLLNTEAFF.

CDR3 in DNA: TGTGCCACCAGTGATGCCAGGGGTAGTTCCTACGAGCAGTACTTC. Translating gives CATSDARGSSYEQYF. This chain connects TRBV24-1 to TRBJ2-7; a weak D match, TRBD1 (6 bases). CDR1 is KGHDR, CDR2 SFDVKD, per germline. The CDR3 is 15 amino acids. Between the trimmed V and J ends, which lost 3 bases and 1 base, there was a span of 12 bases.

The CDR3 reads CASSDPGDSPLHF. In nucleotides, the CDR3 is TGTGCCAGCAGCGACCCAGGAGATTCACCCCTCCACTTT. This chain links TRBV6-2 or TRBV6-3 with TRBJ1-6; D is unclear. Germline CDR1 reads MNHEY; CDR2 reads SVGEGT. The length of the CDR3 is 13 residues. V gave up 6 bases and J gave up 8 bases, with 11 bases separating them.

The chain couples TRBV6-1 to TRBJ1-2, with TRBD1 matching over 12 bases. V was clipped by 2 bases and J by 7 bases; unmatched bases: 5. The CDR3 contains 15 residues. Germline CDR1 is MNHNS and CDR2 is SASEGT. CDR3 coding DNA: TGTGCCAGCAGTGAACCGGGACAGGGGGCGTTTGGCTACACCTTC. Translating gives CASSEPGQGAFGYTF.

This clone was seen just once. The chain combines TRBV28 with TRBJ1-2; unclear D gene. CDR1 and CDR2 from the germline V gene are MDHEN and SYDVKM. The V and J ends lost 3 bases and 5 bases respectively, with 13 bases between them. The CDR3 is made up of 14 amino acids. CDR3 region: CASSFGRESYGYTF. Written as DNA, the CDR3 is TGTGCCAGCAGTTTTGGACGGGAGTCGTATGGCTACACCTTC.

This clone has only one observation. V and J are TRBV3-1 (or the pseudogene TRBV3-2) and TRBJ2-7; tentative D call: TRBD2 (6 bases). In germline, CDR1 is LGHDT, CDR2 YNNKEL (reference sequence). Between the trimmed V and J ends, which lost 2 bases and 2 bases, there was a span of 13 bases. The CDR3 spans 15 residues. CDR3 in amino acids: CASSQHSGSTYEQYF. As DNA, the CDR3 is TGTGCCAGCAGCCAACATAGCGGCTCAACCTACGAGCAGTACTTC.

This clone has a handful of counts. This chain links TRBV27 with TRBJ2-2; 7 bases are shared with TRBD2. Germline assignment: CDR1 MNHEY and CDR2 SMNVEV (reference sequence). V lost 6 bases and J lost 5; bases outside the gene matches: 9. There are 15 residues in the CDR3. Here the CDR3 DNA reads TGTGCCAGCAGGCCCCAGGGAGGGCTGACCGGGGAGCTGTTTTTT. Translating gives CASRPQGGLTGELFF.

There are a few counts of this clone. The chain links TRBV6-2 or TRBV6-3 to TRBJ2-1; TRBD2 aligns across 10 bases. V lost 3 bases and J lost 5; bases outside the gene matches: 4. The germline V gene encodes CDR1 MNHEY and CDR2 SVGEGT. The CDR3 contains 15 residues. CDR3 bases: TGTGCCAGCAGTTATACAGCGGGGGGGGACAATGAGCAGTTCTTC. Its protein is CASSYTAGGDNEQFF.

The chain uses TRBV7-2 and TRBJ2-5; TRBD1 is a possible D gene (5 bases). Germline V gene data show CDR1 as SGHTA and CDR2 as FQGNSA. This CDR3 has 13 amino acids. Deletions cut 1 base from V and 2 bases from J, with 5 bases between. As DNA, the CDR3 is TGTGCCAGCAGCTTAGGACAGCAAGAGACCCAGTACTTC. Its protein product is CASSLGQQETQYF. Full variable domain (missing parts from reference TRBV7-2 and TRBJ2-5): GAGVSQSPSNKVTEKGKDVELRCDPISGHTALYWYRQSLGQGLEFLIYFQGNSAPDKSGLPSDRFSAERTGGSVSTLTIQRTQQEDSAVYLCASSLGQQETQYFGPGTRLLVL.

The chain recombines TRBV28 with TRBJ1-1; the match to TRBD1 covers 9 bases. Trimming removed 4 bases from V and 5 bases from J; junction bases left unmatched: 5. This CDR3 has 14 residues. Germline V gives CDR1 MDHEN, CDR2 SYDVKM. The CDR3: CASSSGQGWTEAFF. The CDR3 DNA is TGTGCCAGCAGTTCCGGACAGGGGTGGACTGAAGCTTTCTTT.

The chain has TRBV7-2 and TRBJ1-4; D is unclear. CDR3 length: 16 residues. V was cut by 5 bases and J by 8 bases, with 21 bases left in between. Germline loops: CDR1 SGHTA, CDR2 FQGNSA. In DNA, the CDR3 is TGTGCCAGCAGCCCGTATCAGTCCCGAGGTGGAGAAAAACTGTTTTTT. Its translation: CASSPYQSRGGEKLFF.

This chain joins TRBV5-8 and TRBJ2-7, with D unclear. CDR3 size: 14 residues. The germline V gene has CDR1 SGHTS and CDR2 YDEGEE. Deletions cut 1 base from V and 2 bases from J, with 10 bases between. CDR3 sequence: CASSLYTAPYEQYF. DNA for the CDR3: TGTGCCAGCAGCTTGTACACGGCTCCCTACGAGCAGTACTTC.

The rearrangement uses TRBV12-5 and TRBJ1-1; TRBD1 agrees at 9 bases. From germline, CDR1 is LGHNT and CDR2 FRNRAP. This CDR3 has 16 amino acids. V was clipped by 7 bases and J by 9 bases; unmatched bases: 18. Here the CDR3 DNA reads TGTGCTAGTGTCACCGAACAGGGGGCCGACGCCAGAAAAGCTTTCTTT. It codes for CASVTEQGADARKAFF.

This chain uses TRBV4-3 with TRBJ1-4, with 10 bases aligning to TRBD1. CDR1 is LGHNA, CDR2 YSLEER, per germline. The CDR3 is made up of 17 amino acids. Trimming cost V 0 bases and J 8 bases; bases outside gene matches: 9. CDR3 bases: TGCGCCAGCAGCCAAGATCTGGGGGGACAGGGGAGGGAAAAACTGTTTTTT. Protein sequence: CASSQDLGGQGREKLFF.

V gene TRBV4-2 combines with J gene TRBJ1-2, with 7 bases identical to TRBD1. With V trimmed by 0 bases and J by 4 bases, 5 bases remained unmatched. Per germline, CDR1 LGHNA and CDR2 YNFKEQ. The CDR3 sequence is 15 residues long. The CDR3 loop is CASSQEGRGGYGYTF. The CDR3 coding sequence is TGTGCCAGCAGCCAAGAGGGCAGGGGGGGCTATGGCTACACCTTC.

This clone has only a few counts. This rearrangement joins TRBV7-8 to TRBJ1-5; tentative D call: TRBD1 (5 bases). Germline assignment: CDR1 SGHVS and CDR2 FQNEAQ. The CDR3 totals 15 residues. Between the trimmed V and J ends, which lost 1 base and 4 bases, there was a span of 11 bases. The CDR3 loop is CASSLGRRENQPQHF. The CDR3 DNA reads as TGTGCCAGCAGCTTAGGGCGCAGGGAAAATCAGCCCCAGCATTTT. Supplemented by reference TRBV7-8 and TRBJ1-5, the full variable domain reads GAGVSQSPRYKVAKRGQDVALRCDPISGHVSLFWYQQALGQGPEFLTYFQNEAQLDKSGLPSDRFFAERPEGSVSTLKIQRTQQEDSAVYLCASSLGRRENQPQHFGDGTRLSIL.

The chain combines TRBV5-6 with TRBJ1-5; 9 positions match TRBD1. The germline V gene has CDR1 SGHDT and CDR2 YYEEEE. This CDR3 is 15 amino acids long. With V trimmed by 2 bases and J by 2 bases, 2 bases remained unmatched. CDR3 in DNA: TGTGCCAGCAGCTTACAGGGGGCCGGCAATCAGCCCCAGCATTTT. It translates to CASSLQGAGNQPQHF. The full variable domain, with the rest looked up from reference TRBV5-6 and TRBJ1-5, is DAGVTQSPTHLIKTRGQQVTLRCSPKSGHDTVSWYQQALGQGPQFIFQYYEEEERQRGNFPDRFSGHQFPNYSSELNVNALLLGDSALYLCASSLQGAGNQPQHFGDGTRLSIL.

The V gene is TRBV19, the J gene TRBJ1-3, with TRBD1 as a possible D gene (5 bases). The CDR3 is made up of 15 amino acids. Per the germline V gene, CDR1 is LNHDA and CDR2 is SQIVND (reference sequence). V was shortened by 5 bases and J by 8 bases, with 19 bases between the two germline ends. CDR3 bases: TGTGCCAGTAGTGTCAGGGCCGGGACCGAAGACACCATATATTTT. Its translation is CASSVRAGTEDTIYF.

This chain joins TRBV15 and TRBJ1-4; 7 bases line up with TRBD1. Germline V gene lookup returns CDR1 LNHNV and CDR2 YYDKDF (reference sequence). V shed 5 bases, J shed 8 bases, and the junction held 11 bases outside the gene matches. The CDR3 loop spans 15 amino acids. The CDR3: CATSRRQGGGEKLFF. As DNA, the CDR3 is TGTGCCACCAGCCGTCGGCAGGGGGGCGGCGAAAAACTGTTTTTT.

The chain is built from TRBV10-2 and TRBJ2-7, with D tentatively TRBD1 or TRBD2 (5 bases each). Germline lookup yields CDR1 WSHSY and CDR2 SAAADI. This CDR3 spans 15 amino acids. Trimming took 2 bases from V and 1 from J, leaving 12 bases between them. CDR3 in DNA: TGCGCCAGCAGTGAGCCTGGGGACGGATCCTACGAGCAGTACTTC. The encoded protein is CASSEPGDGSYEQYF.